This TCR beta chain was captured by sequencing in a study of T cells expressing NK-cell markers. About the research overall: The eight sequenced donors comprised seven who were HCMV-seropositive and one who was seronegative. Overall study results and limits: The dominant NKG2C+ clonotypes represented roughly 1.0-7.5% of CD8+ T cells in several donors.

As concerns this clonotype: As yet, its antigen is unknown.

No DNA is given; TCRdb re-called the 5' RACE reads and lists each CDR3 protein once. The sample totals 350,000 to 400,000 distinct CDR3 sequences. The germline V gene has CDR1 DFQATT and CDR2 SNEGSKA (reference sequence). The CDR3 has 21 amino acids. Sequenced sample: blood T cells: a sorted CD56 or NKG2C T cell subset, CD4+ or CD8+ T cells, or bulk PBMC T cells (not recorded which). This chain joins TRBV20-1 and TRBJ2-1; absent DNA, TCRdb's TRBD2 call cannot be checked. The sequence derives from a woman aged 45 to 65 in good health. This CDR3 is CSAREDAGTRLSFGSYNEQFF.